The clone carrying this T cell receptor beta chain was found a few times. What it binds is not known. Amplification of TCR alpha and beta CDR3 regions from RNA used iRepertoire nested multiplex PCR. TCRdb re-called the multiplex PCR reads through MiXCR, storing one row per CDR3 protein. The table lists about 110,000 distinct CDR3 sequences, less than 30% of them singletons. This record comes from a study of glioma-infiltrating T cells. General observations from the study: Non-neoplastic patients had below-expected tissue-blood divergence, while all gliomas exceeded expectation. Only very few CDR3 sequences appeared in both tissue and blood.

Sequencing input: glioma tissue, nonneoplastic brain tissue, or PBMCs (not recorded which). The origin of this receptor is a human donor with low-grade glioma or glioblastoma, undergoing nonglioma brain surgery, or in good health (not recorded which).

The CDR3 loop is CASSQDRALKVTTDTQYF. The CDR3 DNA is TGCGCCAGCAGCCAAGATAGGGCGCTAAAGGTTACCACAGATACGCAGTATTTT. The chain couples TRBV4-1 to TRBJ2-3; D uncertain. Germline lookup yields CDR1 MGHRA and CDR2 YSYEKL. The CDR3 length is 18 residues. The germline V and J ends were trimmed by 0 bases and 2 bases, with 18 bases remaining between them.